The 9 T cell receptor beta chains presented below share a single source sample, sequenced in a study of blood T cell repertoires in COVID-19. Sequencing used immunoSEQ multiplex PCR; TCRdb keeps in-frame clones, though not all of them. Of around 150,000 clones listed, roughly 88% are singletons. What was sequenced was PBMCs or T cells enriched from blood (not recorded which). The source of these receptors is a woman in her forties or fifties who had recovered from COVID-19.

This clone was picked up one time. The sample carries other DNA sequences with the same CDR3. CDR3 nucleotides: TGTGCCAGCAGTGCCGGTTTGAACACTGAAGCTTTCTTT. Amino acids: CASSAGLNTEAFF. The chain is built from TRBV12-3 or TRBV12-4 and TRBJ1-1; no clear D gene. The CDR3 spans 13 residues. With 5 bases removed from V and 0 bases from J, the gap between germline ends came to 7 bases.

This clone was recorded only once. The chain couples TRBV7-9 to TRBJ2-7, with 7 bases matching TRBD1. The CDR3 runs 15 residues. V dropped 1 base and J dropped 5; count of bases not matched to a gene: 8. Germline lookup yields CDR1 SEHNR and CDR2 FQNEAQ (reference sequence). CDR3 DNA sequence: TGTGCCAGCAGCTTAGGGGACAGTCTGATGGACGAGCAGTACTTC. Protein: CASSLGDSLMDEQYF.

The chain employs TRBV5-8 and TRBJ2-2; a weak D match, TRBD1 (5 bases). The CDR3 extends over 16 amino acids. CDR1 and CDR2 from the germline V gene are SGHTS and YDEGEE. Trimming cost V 5 bases and J 0 bases, with 14 bases left between them. The DNA for the CDR3 is TGTGCCAGCAGTCTGGGGCGGATTACGAACACCGGGGAGCTGTTTTTT. It is translated as CASSLGRITNTGELFF.

In this sample, this clone turned up once. The chain is built from TRBV4-3 and TRBJ2-2; TRBD2 might be the D (7 bases). The CDR3 is 15 residues long. V lost 4 bases, J lost 4 bases, and 13 bases lay in between. Germline V lookup: CDR1 LGHNA, CDR2 YSLEER. CDR3 nucleotides: TGCGCCAGCAGCCCGGCGGGGGCCGGCACCGGGGAGCTGTTTTTT. Protein product: CASSPAGAGTGELFF.

This clone appeared a single time. V is TRBV25-1 and J is TRBJ1-2; 7 bases agree with TRBD1. This CDR3 has 12 amino acids. Per germline, CDR1 MGHDK and CDR2 SYGVNS. The J segment lost 7 bases and the V segment lost 10 bases, leaving 9 bases of the junction unmatched. The CDR3 reads CATRGGRGGYTF. In DNA form, the CDR3 reads TGTGCCACCAGGGGGGGTCGGGGTGGCTACACCTTC.

V gene TRBV11-3 combines with J gene TRBJ1-4, with 8 nucleotides matching TRBD1. Per germline, CDR1 SGHNT and CDR2 YENEEA. J lost 7 bases, V lost 4 bases, and 20 bases had no gene match. This CDR3 has 19 residues. CDR3 nucleotide sequence: TGTGCCAGCAGCTCCCTTCCCGGGACAGGTAGGTGTGATGGTGAAAAACTGTTTTTT. Translating gives CASSSLPGTGRCDGEKLFF.

This chain connects TRBV27 to TRBJ2-7, with D unresolved. The CDR3 has 14 amino acids. Trimming removed 2 bases at V and 1 base at J, with 9 bases between. Germline V CDR1 and CDR2: MNHEY, SMNVEV (reference sequence). The DNA for the CDR3 is TGTGCCAGCAGTTTAGTGTTCCTTTCCTACGAGCAGTACTTC. It codes for CASSLVFLSYEQYF.

V usage is TRBV5-8 and J usage is TRBJ1-6; D is uncertain. CDR3 size: 13 residues. V was clipped by 5 bases and J by 14 bases, with 17 bases between them. From germline, CDR1 is SGHTS and CDR2 YDEGEE. In nucleotides, the CDR3 is TGTGCCAGCAGGGACCCCGGGAGGCTCTCCCTCCACTTT. It encodes CASRDPGRLSLHF.

The chain joins TRBV3-1 (or the pseudogene TRBV3-2) to TRBJ1-1; the match to TRBD1 covers 8 bases. Germline CDR1 reads LGHDT; CDR2 reads YNNKEL (reference sequence). Trimming took 4 bases from V and 1 from J; bases not matched to a gene: 20. The CDR3 runs to 20 residues. CDR3 bases: TGTGCCAGCAGCCCTCAGCACAGAGGCCGACAGGGGATTAAGAACACTGAAGCTTTCTTT. Encoded protein: CASSPQHRGRQGIKNTEAFF.